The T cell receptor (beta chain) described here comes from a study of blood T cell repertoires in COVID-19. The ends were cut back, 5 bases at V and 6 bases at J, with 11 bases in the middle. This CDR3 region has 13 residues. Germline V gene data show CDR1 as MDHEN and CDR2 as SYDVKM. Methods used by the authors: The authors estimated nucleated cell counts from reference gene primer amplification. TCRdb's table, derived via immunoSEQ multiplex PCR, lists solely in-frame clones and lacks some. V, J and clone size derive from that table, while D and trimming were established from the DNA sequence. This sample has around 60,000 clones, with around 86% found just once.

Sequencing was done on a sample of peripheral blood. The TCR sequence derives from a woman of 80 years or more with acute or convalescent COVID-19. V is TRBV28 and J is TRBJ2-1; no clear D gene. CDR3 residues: CASSLPLSNEQFF. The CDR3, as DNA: TGTGCCAGCAGTCTACCCCTTAGCAATGAGCAGTTCTTC.